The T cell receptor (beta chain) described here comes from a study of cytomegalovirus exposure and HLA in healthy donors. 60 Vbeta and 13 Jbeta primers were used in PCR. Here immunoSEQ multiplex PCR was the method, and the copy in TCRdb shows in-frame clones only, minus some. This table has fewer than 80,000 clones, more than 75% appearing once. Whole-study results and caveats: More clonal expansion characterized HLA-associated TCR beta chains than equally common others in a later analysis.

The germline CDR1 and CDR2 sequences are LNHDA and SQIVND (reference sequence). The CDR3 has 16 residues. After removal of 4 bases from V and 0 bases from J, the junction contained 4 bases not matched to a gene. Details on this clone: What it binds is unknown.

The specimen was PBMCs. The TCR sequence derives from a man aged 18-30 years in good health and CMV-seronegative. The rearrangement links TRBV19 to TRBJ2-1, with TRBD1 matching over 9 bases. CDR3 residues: CASSTRQGDSYNEQFF. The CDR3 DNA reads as TGTGCCAGTAGTACCAGACAGGGGGACTCCTACAATGAGCAGTTCTTC.